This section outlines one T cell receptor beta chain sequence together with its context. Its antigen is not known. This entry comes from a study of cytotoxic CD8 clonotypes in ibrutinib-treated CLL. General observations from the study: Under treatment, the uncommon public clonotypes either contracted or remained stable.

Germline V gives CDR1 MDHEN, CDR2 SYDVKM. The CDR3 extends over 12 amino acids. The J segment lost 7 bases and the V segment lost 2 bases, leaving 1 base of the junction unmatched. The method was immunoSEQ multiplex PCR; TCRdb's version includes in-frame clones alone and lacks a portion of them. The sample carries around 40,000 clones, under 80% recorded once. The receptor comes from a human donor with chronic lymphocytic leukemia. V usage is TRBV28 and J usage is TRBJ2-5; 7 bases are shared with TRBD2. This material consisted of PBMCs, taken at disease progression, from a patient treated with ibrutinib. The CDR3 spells CASSLAGATQYF. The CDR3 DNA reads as TGTGCCAGCAGTTTAGCGGGAGCGACCCAGTACTTC.